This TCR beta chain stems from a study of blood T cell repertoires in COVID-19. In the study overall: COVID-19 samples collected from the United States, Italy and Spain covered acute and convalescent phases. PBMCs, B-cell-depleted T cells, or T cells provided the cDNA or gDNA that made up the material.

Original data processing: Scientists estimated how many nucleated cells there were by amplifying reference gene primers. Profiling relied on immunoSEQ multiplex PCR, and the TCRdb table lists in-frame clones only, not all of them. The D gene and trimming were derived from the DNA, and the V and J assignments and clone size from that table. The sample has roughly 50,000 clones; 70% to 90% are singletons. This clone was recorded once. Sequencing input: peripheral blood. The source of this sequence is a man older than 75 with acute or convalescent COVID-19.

The CDR3 DNA reads as TGTGCCAGCAGTTGGACTAGCGGGGGGCCACCGTACGAGCAGTACTTC. Translating gives CASSWTSGGPPYEQYF. The V gene is TRBV6-5, the J gene TRBJ2-7; 14 nucleotides agree with TRBD2. V lost 4 bases to trimming and J lost 4 bases; unmatched junction nucleotides: 6. Germline CDR1 reads MNHEY; CDR2 reads SVGAGI. This CDR3 region has 16 residues.